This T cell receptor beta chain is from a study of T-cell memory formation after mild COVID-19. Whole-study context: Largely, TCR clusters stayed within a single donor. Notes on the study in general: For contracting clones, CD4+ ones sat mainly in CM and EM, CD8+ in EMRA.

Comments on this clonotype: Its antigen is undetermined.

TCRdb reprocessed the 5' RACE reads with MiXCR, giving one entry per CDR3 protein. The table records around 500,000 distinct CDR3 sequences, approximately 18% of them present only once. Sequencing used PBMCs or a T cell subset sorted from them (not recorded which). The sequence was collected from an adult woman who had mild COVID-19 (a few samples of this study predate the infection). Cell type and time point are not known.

CDR3 coding DNA: TGCAGTGCCCAAGGACAGGGGGTGGTGACTGAAGCTTTCTTT. Residues: CSAQGQGVVTEAFF. V usage is TRBV20-1 and J usage is TRBJ1-1; 10 bases map to TRBD1. Germline CDR1 is DFQATT and CDR2 is SNEGSKA (reference sequence). This CDR3 comprises 14 residues. The junction had 9 bases not matched to a gene; V was cut back by 6 bases and J by 5 bases.